This is a list of T cell receptor beta chains from one sample in a study of blood T cell repertoires in COVID-19. The repertoire was sequenced with immunoSEQ multiplex PCR; TCRdb's copy has only in-frame clones and lacks some. In the table there are under 350,000 clones, around 85% of which are singletons. The specimen sequenced was peripheral blood. The receptors here all came from a woman aged 70 to 79 with acute or convalescent COVID-19. Both conserved end residues are part of each CDR3. A D gene is named only where the DNA matches it firmly. Size is stated for part of the rows, as once, few or many counts, or as a class when the clone is expanded.

v_gene	j_gene	abundance	d_gene	CDR3nt	CDR3aa
TRBV4-1	TRBJ2-2	NA	TRBD2	TGCGCCAGCAGCCAATTGCCGGGGGGGTTCGGGGAGCTGTTTTTT	CASSQLPGGFGELFF
TRBV20-1	TRBJ2-1	NA	TRBD2	TGCAGTGCTGTAACTAGCGGGGAGCAGTTCTTC	CSAVTSGEQFF
TRBV6-5	TRBJ2-7	few	TRBD1	TGTGCCAGCAGTTACTCGAAGGACAGGGGACACGAGCAGTACTTC	CASSYSKDRGHEQYF
TRBV27	TRBJ1-5	NA	NA	TGTGCCAGCAGTTACTGGACGGGGGAGCCAAATCAGCCCCAGCATTTT	CASSYWTGEPNQPQHF
TRBV6-5	TRBJ1-1	NA	NA	TGTGCCAGCTCAATGGGGGGTGAAGCTTTCTTT	CASSMGGEAFF
TRBV30	TRBJ1-4	NA	NA	TGTGCCTGGAGCCTTGGGCTACGGGGAGGGGGAAAAAAACTGTTTTTT	CAWSLGLRGGGKKLFF
TRBV19	TRBJ1-5	NA	NA	TGTGCCAGTAGTATTATCGGGCAGGGAGGCCAGCCCCAGCATTTT	CASSIIGQGGQPQHF
TRBV5-1	TRBJ2-7	NA	NA	TGCGCCAGCAGCTTGGATCAGGGCGCCTACGAGCAGTACTTC	CASSLDQGAYEQYF
TRBV7-3	TRBJ2-5	NA	NA	TGTGCCAGCAGCTCGGACAGACAAGAGACCCAGTACTTC	CASSSDRQETQYF
TRBV14	TRBJ2-7	NA	NA	TGTGCCAGCAGCCAGCAACGGAGCTCCTACGAGCAGTACTTC	CASSQQRSSYEQYF
TRBV5-1	TRBJ1-2	NA	NA	TGCGCCAGCAGCTTGGGTGACAGTTTTATCTATGGCTACACCTTC	CASSLGDSFIYGYTF
TRBV6-5	TRBJ2-7	NA	NA	TGTGCCAGCAGCCGACAGTCCTCCTACGAGCAGTACTTC	CASSRQSSYEQYF
TRBV7-2	TRBJ2-7	NA	TRBD1	TGTGCCAGCAGCTTAGGAGCCGGGACAGGGACCCTCTACGAGCAGTACTTC	CASSLGAGTGTLYEQYF
TRBV6-5	TRBJ2-3	NA	NA	TGTGCCAGCAGTTACTGGGCGACGGCGGATACGCAGTATTTT	CASSYWATADTQYF
TRBV6-5	TRBJ2-5	NA	TRBD2	TGTGCCAGCAGTTACGACGGGGGGGCCGGGGAGACCCAGTACTTC	CASSYDGGAGETQYF
TRBV2	TRBJ1-5	NA	NA	TGTGCCAGCAGCCCCGGGACTGGGAGTCAGCCCCAGCATTTT	CASSPGTGSQPQHF
TRBV4-1	TRBJ2-3	NA	NA	TGCGCCAGCAGCCAAGATCAGGTACCTGGCGCAGATACGCAGTATTTT	CASSQDQVPGADTQYF
TRBV20-1	TRBJ1-1	NA	NA	TGCAGTGCTAGTCGGCAGCTAGAAACTGAAGCTTTCTTT	CSASRQLETEAFF
TRBV7-2	TRBJ1-1	NA	NA	TGTGCCAGCAGCTTAGTGAGGGATACTGAAGCTTTCTTT	CASSLVRDTEAFF
TRBV18	TRBJ1-5	few	TRBD1	TGTGCCAGCTCACCGGGGACAGGGGGAGGACAGCCCCAGCATTTT	CASSPGTGGGQPQHF
TRBV5-1	TRBJ2-1	NA	NA	TGCGCCAGCACCTTCCGGGCAGGTTCCTCTGGGGCCTTCTCCTACAATGAGCAGTTCTTC	CASTFRAGSSGAFSYNEQFF
TRBV30	TRBJ2-5	NA	TRBD1	TGTGCCTGGAGTTTGGGACAGGGGGTCCAAGGGACCCAGTACTTC	CAWSLGQGVQGTQYF
TRBV2	TRBJ1-2	NA	NA	TGTGCCAGCGCGGGCAGAGCCCATATTGGCTACACCTTC	CASAGRAHIGYTF
TRBV18	TRBJ2-5	NA	TRBD2	TGTGCCAGCTCACCCTTCGCGGGGGAGCGAGGAGAGACCCAGTACTTC	CASSPFAGERGETQYF
TRBV7-8	TRBJ1-6	NA	TRBD1	TGTGCCAGCAGCTCAGGGACAGGGTGGGGATCACCCCTCCACTTT	CASSSGTGWGSPLHF
TRBV7-8	TRBJ2-1	NA	NA	TGTGCCAGCAGCTTACCGCGGACTCGGTCCTACAATGAGCAGTTCTTC	CASSLPRTRSYNEQFF
TRBV2	TRBJ2-2	NA	NA	TGTGCCAGCAGTGAGGGCTTCCCTAACACCGGGGAGCTGTTTTTT	CASSEGFPNTGELFF
TRBV4-2	TRBJ1-6	few	NA	TGTGCCAGCAGCCAAGTTATGGGGGCGGGTGGCTCCTATAATTCACCCCTCCACTTT	CASSQVMGAGGSYNSPLHF
TRBV18	TRBJ1-1	NA	TRBD1	TGTGCCAGCTCACACGACAGGGGGCTGAACACTGAAGCTTTCTTT	CASSHDRGLNTEAFF
TRBV2	TRBJ2-2	NA	TRBD1	TGTGCCAGCAGTGCTGACAGGGGGCATTACACCGGGGAGCTGTTTTTT	CASSADRGHYTGELFF
TRBV29-1	TRBJ2-4	once	NA	TGCAGCGTTGGGCACGGGGAAAACATTCAGTACTTC	CSVGHGENIQYF
TRBV5-8	TRBJ1-3	NA	NA	TGTGCCAGCAGCCCACAGGGTTTCTCTGGAAACACCATATATTTT	CASSPQGFSGNTIYF
TRBV18	TRBJ1-2	NA	TRBD1	TGTGCCAGCTCAGACAGGGTTGGCTACACCTTC	CASSDRVGYTF
TRBV10-3	TRBJ1-1	once	NA	TGTGCCATCAGTGAGTCCAGGGGTGCTTTCTTT	CAISESRGAFF
TRBV3-1/TRBV3-2	TRBJ2-1	few	TRBD2	TGTGCCAGCAGCCTACGGGGGGGCTCCTACAATGAGCAGTTCTTC	CASSLRGGSYNEQFF
TRBV5-1	TRBJ2-5	once	NA	TGCGCCAGCAGCTTGGACGCGACAGTCCAAGAGACCCAGTACTTC	CASSLDATVQETQYF
TRBV19	TRBJ1-1	NA	TRBD1	TGTGCCAGTAGTAAGGGACAGTACACTGAAGCTTTCTTT	CASSKGQYTEAFF
TRBV3-1/TRBV3-2	TRBJ2-1	NA	TRBD2	TGTGCCAGCAGCCCTAGCGGGGGGGGCCCCTTGAAGCAGTTCTTC	CASSPSGGGPLKQFF
TRBV7-9	TRBJ1-2	NA	TRBD1	TGTGCCAGCAGCTCCGGGACAGGGCGGTATGGCTACACCTTC	CASSSGTGRYGYTF